This passage covers 32 T cell receptor beta chains from one sample sequenced in a study of cytomegalovirus exposure and HLA in healthy donors. The PCR employed 60 Vbeta primers together with 13 Jbeta primers. Sequencing was performed with immunoSEQ multiplex PCR; in TCRdb, only in-frame clones are kept and a portion is missing. The sample includes roughly 160,000 clones, roughly 80% of them seen just once. The sequenced material came from PBMCs. These TCRs come from a male donor in good health and CMV-seropositive.

CDR3 in DNA: TGTGCCAGTAGTTCTCTAAGCTCCTACGAGCAGTACTTC. It is translated as CASSSLSSYEQYF. The chain uses TRBV19 and TRBJ2-7; the D is unclear. The germline V and J ends were trimmed by 5 bases and 0 bases, with 8 bases remaining between them. The germline gives CDR1 LNHDA, CDR2 SQIVND (reference sequence). CDR3 length equals 13 residues.

The rearrangement links TRBV30 to TRBJ2-5; 11 bases map to TRBD1. V trimming: 5 bases; J trimming: 3 bases; junction bases outside the gene matches: 11. This CDR3 spans 16 amino acids. Germline loops: CDR1 GTSNPN, CDR2 SVGIG (reference sequence). The CDR3 nucleotides are TGTGCCTGGGCGGCCATACCGGGACAGGGGGAAGAGACCCAGTACTTC. This translates into CAWAAIPGQGEETQYF. Supplemented by reference TRBV30 and TRBJ2-5, the full variable domain reads SQTIHQWPATLVQPVGSPLSLECTVEGTSNPNLYWYRQAAGRGLQLLFYSVGIGQISSEVPQNLSASRPQDRQFILSSKKLLLSDSGFYLCAWAAIPGQGEETQYFGPGTRLLVL.

A single count supports this clone. The junction does not match germline at one end; this may be a read error. The chain's CDR3 is CASSDRQGPHF. The DNA of the CDR3 is TGTGCCAGCAGTGACCGACAGGGGCCTCACTTC. The rearrangement uses TRBV2 and TRBJ2-7, with 8 positions matching TRBD1. The germline gives CDR1 SNHLY, CDR2 FYNNEI. The CDR3 is made up of 11 amino acids.

The chain is built from TRBV28 and TRBJ2-1; 11 bases map to TRBD2. The CDR3 is 17 amino acids. CDR1 MDHEN and CDR2 SYDVKM come from the germline V gene. J was trimmed by 5 bases and V by 6 bases; bases with no gene match: 12. CDR3 bases: TGTGCCAGCAGCCCGCCCACCTCGGGACTAGCGGACAATGAGCAGTTCTTC. Protein: CASSPPTSGLADNEQFF.

The chain links TRBV7-6 to TRBJ1-4; D is uncertain. The germline V gene has CDR1 SGHVS and CDR2 FNYEAQ. V lost 7 bases and J 11 bases, leaving 11 bases between the germline ends. The CDR3 covers 11 residues. For the CDR3, the DNA is TGTGCCAGCATCTTGGGCGGGAAACTGTTTTTT. Protein sequence: CASILGGKLFF.

The gene calls are TRBV23-1 and TRBJ2-1; D perhaps matches TRBD1 (5 bases). TRBV23-1 is an ORF, and what it does is uncertain. The CDR3 spans 16 residues. V was clipped by 0 bases and J by 2 bases, with 11 bases between them. The CDR3 loop reads CASSQSQGWAYNEQFF. CDR3 nucleotide sequence: TGCGCCAGCAGTCAATCGCAGGGTTGGGCCTACAATGAGCAGTTCTTC.

The CDR3 DNA is TGTGCCAGCTCACCAAGGACAGGGAAAGAAAAACTGTTTTTT. Protein: CASSPRTGKEKLFF. The chain uses TRBV18 and TRBJ1-4; 8 bases line up with TRBD1. The CDR3 length is 14 residues. V lost 2 bases and J lost 8; bases outside the gene matches: 4. Germline V gene data show CDR1 as KGHSH and CDR2 as LQKENI. Full variable domain (rest looked up from reference TRBV18 and TRBJ1-4): NAGVMQNPRHLVRRRGQEARLRCSPMKGHSHVYWYRQLPEEGLKFMVYLQKENIIDESGMPKERFSAEFPKEGPSILRIQQVVRGDSAAYFCASSPRTGKEKLFFGSGTQLSVL.

The chain carries TRBV7-2 and TRBJ1-5, with 8 bases aligning to TRBD1. This CDR3 has 14 residues. Germline-derived CDR1 and CDR2 are SGHTA and FQGNSA. V dropped 5 bases and J dropped 4; count of bases not matched to a gene: 4. The CDR3 here is CASSQGARNQPQHF. The DNA of the CDR3 is TGTGCCAGCAGCCAGGGGGCTCGAAATCAGCCCCAGCATTTT.

The genes are TRBV7-9 and TRBJ2-5; maybe TRBD2 (6 bases). Trimming removed 4 bases from V and 3 bases from J, with 15 bases in between. CDR3 length: 15 residues. Germline V gene data show CDR1 as SEHNR and CDR2 as FQNEAQ (reference sequence). CDR3 DNA: TGTGCCAGCAGCTCCCACACTAGCACAAAAGAGACCCAGTACTTC. Translated, it gives CASSSHTSTKETQYF.

This clone was picked up one time. The rearrangement joins TRBV11-2 to TRBJ2-2; D remains ambiguous. The CDR3 contains 15 residues. V shed 2 bases and J shed 2 bases, with 9 bases lying between them. Germline CDR1 and CDR2: SGHAT and FQNNGV. CDR3 nucleotide sequence: TGTGCCAGCAGCTTATGGCAGGATAACACCGGGGAGCTGTTTTTT. As protein: CASSLWQDNTGELFF.

This chain connects TRBV5-4 to TRBJ1-4; a possible D gene is TRBD1 (5 bases). Trimming left V 4 bases short and J 8 bases short, with 18 bases between. The CDR3 runs 15 residues. Germline lookup yields CDR1 SGHNT and CDR2 YYREEE (reference sequence). CDR3 in amino acids: CASSRASSKGEKLFF. As DNA, the CDR3 is TGTGCCAGCAGCCGTGCATCCTCAAAGGGGGAAAAACTGTTTTTT.

The rearrangement uses TRBV18 and TRBJ1-2; D may be TRBD1 (6 bases). Trimming pared 3 bases from V and 4 bases from J, leaving 15 bases between. The CDR3 loop spans 15 amino acids. The germline CDR1 and CDR2 sequences are KGHSH and LQKENI. The chain's CDR3 is CASSPPVGRGYGYTF. DNA for the CDR3: TGTGCCAGCTCACCCCCGGTCGGCAGGGGCTATGGCTACACCTTC.

This clone was recorded once. The chain combines TRBV5-5 with TRBJ2-1; 14 positions match TRBD2. The CDR3 extends over 17 amino acids. V trimming: 1 base; J trimming: 7 bases; junction bases outside the gene matches: 7. Germline V gene sequence: CDR1 SGHKS, CDR2 YYEKEE (reference sequence). CDR3 protein: CASSLSVGLAGENEQFF. In DNA form, the CDR3 reads TGTGCCAGCAGCTTGAGCGTGGGACTAGCGGGAGAAAATGAGCAGTTCTTC. The full variable domain, in which reference TRBV5-5 and TRBJ2-1 provide the parts outside the CDR3, is DAGVTQSPTHLIKTRGQQVTLRCSPISGHKSVSWYQQVLGQGPQFIFQYYEKEERGRGNFPDRFSARQFPNYSSELNVNALLLGDSALYLCASSLSVGLAGENEQFFGPGTRLTVL.

J is TRBJ2-5 and V is TRBV5-6; 8 bases are a match to TRBD2. Germline V gene sequence: CDR1 SGHDT, CDR2 YYEEEE. The CDR3 covers 15 residues. J lost 5 bases, V lost 2 bases, and 8 bases had no gene match. This CDR3 is CASSFVGTGGETQYF. The DNA for the CDR3 is TGTGCCAGCAGCTTCGTCGGGACGGGGGGGGAGACCCAGTACTTC.

Points on this clone: Different DNA sequences within this sample yield the same CDR3. The rearrangement uses TRBV4-3 and TRBJ1-1; tentatively, D is TRBD1 (5 bases). Between the trimmed V and J ends, which lost 4 bases and 1 base, there was a span of 7 bases. The CDR3 sequence is 13 residues long. Germline V gene lookup returns CDR1 LGHNA and CDR2 YSLEER. CDR3 sequence (DNA): TGCGCCAGCAGCCTGCAGGGGAACACTGAAGCTTTCTTT. Translated, it gives CASSLQGNTEAFF.

V gene TRBV30 combines with J gene TRBJ2-1, with D possibly TRBD1 on 5 matching bases. The CDR3 extends over 15 amino acids. V was cut by 0 bases and J by 3 bases, with 12 bases left in between. CDR1 and CDR2 (germline): GTSNPN, SVGIG (reference sequence). This chain's CDR3 is CAWSVLLGLYNEQFF. Here the CDR3 DNA reads TGTGCCTGGAGTGTACTGCTGGGGCTCTACAATGAGCAGTTCTTC.

V and J are TRBV7-9 and TRBJ1-1; D gene ambiguous. The germline V and J ends were trimmed by 1 base and 2 bases, with 11 bases remaining between them. Germline assignment: CDR1 SEHNR and CDR2 FQNEAQ (reference sequence). The length of the CDR3 is 15 residues. CDR3 region: CASSLDRGLNTEAFF. The CDR3 nucleotides are TGTGCCAGCAGCTTAGATCGGGGTTTAAACACTGAAGCTTTCTTT.

The gene calls are TRBV7-2 and TRBJ1-1, with 8 nucleotides matching TRBD1. V trimming: 6 bases; J trimming: 7 bases; junction bases outside the gene matches: 7. The CDR3 contains 13 residues. CDR1 is SGHTA and CDR2 is FQGNSA in the germline V gene. The CDR3 spells CASRRTGRFEAFF. DNA of the CDR3: TGTGCCAGCAGACGGACAGGGCGCTTTGAAGCTTTCTTT.

For the CDR3, the DNA is TGTGCCTGGAGTGTATGGGCAGGGGGGTACAATGAAAAACTGTTTTTT. It encodes CAWSVWAGGYNEKLFF. V gene TRBV30 combines with J gene TRBJ1-4, with 7 bases aligning to TRBD1. CDR1 is GTSNPN and CDR2 is SVGIG in the germline V gene (reference sequence). This CDR3 comprises 16 residues. Unmatched junction bases numbered 9, after V lost 0 bases and J lost 5 bases.

This chain connects TRBV14 to TRBJ2-2; D perhaps matches TRBD1 (6 bases). The CDR3 loop spans 16 amino acids. Trimming left V 0 bases short and J 5 bases short, with 13 bases between. CDR1 and CDR2 (germline): SGHDN, FVKESK. The CDR3 loop is CASSQEIGTITGELFF. For the CDR3, the DNA is TGTGCCAGCAGCCAAGAGATCGGGACAATTACCGGGGAGCTGTTTTTT.

The CDR3 sequence is CASSSPGANVLTF. DNA of the CDR3: TGTGCCAGCAGCTCTCCTGGGGCCAACGTCCTGACTTTC. The genes are TRBV7-2 and TRBJ2-6; D ambiguous. The V gene's germline CDR1 is SGHTA and CDR2 FQGNSA. Trimming shortened V by 4 bases and J by 2 bases, and 3 bases separated the two germline ends. This CDR3 spans 13 amino acids. The entire variable domain, with the rest obtained from reference TRBV7-2 and TRBJ2-6, is as follows: GAGVSQSPSNKVTEKGKDVELRCDPISGHTALYWYRQSLGQGLEFLIYFQGNSAPDKSGLPSDRFSAERTGGSVSTLTIQRTQQEDSAVYLCASSSPGANVLTFGAGSRLTVL.

V gene TRBV14 combines with J gene TRBJ2-1; D is possibly TRBD2 (6 bases). Trimming removed 4 bases from V and 10 bases from J, with 20 bases in between. This CDR3 contains 15 residues. The V gene's germline CDR1 is SGHDN and CDR2 FVKESK. The CDR3 nucleotides read TGTGCCAGCAGCCTGAGGGCCCCATGGGCGGGAGAGCAGTTCTTC. Protein product: CASSLRAPWAGEQFF.

Only a few counts were recorded for this clone. The rearrangement joins TRBV18 to TRBJ2-1; 9 nucleotides match TRBD2. The CDR3 contains 17 residues. Germline assignment: CDR1 KGHSH and CDR2 LQKENI. V lost 0 bases, J lost 5 bases, and 8 bases stayed unmatched. The CDR3 is CASSPPQGRGGNNEQFF. The CDR3, as DNA: TGTGCCAGCTCACCACCGCAGGGGCGGGGGGGGAACAATGAGCAGTTCTTC.

The rearrangement uses TRBV9 and TRBJ2-7, with 8 bases aligning to TRBD1. CDR1 and CDR2 from the germline V gene are SGDLS and YYNGEE. J lost 3 bases, V lost 9 bases, and 17 bases had no gene match. The CDR3 has 16 amino acids. The CDR3 sequence: CATLLSKAGGCYEQYF. The CDR3 bases are TGTGCCACCCTGCTTTCCAAGGCAGGGGGCTGCTACGAGCAGTACTTC.

A single count supports this clone. The J gene is TRBJ2-3, the V gene TRBV27; possibly TRBD1 for D (5 bases). The CDR3 sequence is 15 residues long. Per the germline V gene, CDR1 is MNHEY and CDR2 is SMNVEV (reference sequence). V was trimmed by 4 bases and J by 1 base, leaving 12 bases between them. The CDR3 loop is CASSSRLGGTDTQYF. The CDR3 DNA reads as TGTGCCAGCAGTTCCCGCCTAGGGGGCACAGATACGCAGTATTTT.

This clone has just a few counts. The rearrangement links TRBV2 to TRBJ2-3; weak D call: TRBD2 (5 bases). CDR1 and CDR2 from the germline V gene are SNHLY and FYNNEI. V shed 7 bases and J shed 2 bases, with 7 bases lying between them. CDR3 size: 12 residues. The CDR3 DNA reads TGTGCCAGCAAGGACTTCACAGATACGCAGTATTTT. The encoded protein is CASKDFTDTQYF.

The rearrangement joins TRBV28 to TRBJ2-7, with TRBD1 matching 9 bases. Trimming removed 6 bases from V and 6 bases from J; junction bases left unmatched: 15. CDR1 and CDR2 (germline): MDHEN, SYDVKM. CDR3 length equals 16 residues. CDR3 in DNA: TGTGCCAGCAGCCAGTACAGGGGGCCAAGGTTTGGCGAGCAGTACTTC. Encoded protein: CASSQYRGPRFGEQYF.

About this clone: Other DNA sequences of this sample code for an identical CDR3. The V gene is TRBV19, the J gene TRBJ1-1; 9 bases are a match to TRBD1. The CDR3 is 14 residues long. The trim removed 4 bases at V and 2 bases at J, leaving 2 bases unmatched. Germline CDR1 LNHDA, CDR2 SQIVND (reference sequence). The CDR3 coding sequence is TGTGCCAGTAGTACACAGGGGGCAAACACTGAAGCTTTCTTT. Amino acid sequence: CASSTQGANTEAFF.

The chain joins TRBV5-1 to TRBJ1-2, with TRBD1 as a possible D gene (5 bases). Germline CDR1 SGHRS, CDR2 YFSETQ. The CDR3 length is 14 residues. V lost 4 bases, J lost 6 bases, and 16 bases lay in between. For the CDR3, the DNA is TGCGCCAGCAGCCTTTCGGGGGAGGCGGATGGCTACACCTTC. Translating gives CASSLSGEADGYTF.

The J gene is TRBJ1-1, the V gene TRBV4-3, with unresolved D. The length of the CDR3 is 14 residues. The V gene lost 1 base and the J gene lost 3 bases, with 9 bases spanning the gap. Germline values: CDR1 LGHNA, CDR2 YSLEER. CDR3 nucleotides: TGCGCCAGCAGCCAAGGTACCGGGTACACTGAAGCTTTCTTT. Its translation is CASSQGTGYTEAFF.

The CDR3 nucleotides read TGTGCCAGCAGCGTCGACAGGGGAGGCAACTATGGCTACACCTTC. Its protein is CASSVDRGGNYGYTF. V and J are TRBV7-2 and TRBJ1-2; 8 bases map to TRBD1. Trimming took 5 bases from V and 2 from J; bases not matched to a gene: 7. Germline values: CDR1 SGHTA, CDR2 FQGNSA. The CDR3 covers 15 residues.

By its share, this clone is medium-sized. This chain connects TRBV2 to TRBJ2-1; the D gene is possibly TRBD2 (5 bases). The CDR3 is 13 residues long. CDR1 is SNHLY, CDR2 FYNNEI, per germline. V was cut by 7 bases and J by 5 bases, with 12 bases left in between. The CDR3 loop is CASKADSNNEQFF. The CDR3 DNA reads as TGTGCCAGCAAGGCGGACTCGAACAATGAGCAGTTCTTC.